One and the same sample provided the 31 T cell receptor beta chains below, sequenced in a study of T cell repertoires in cytomegalovirus infection. Their target antigens are unknown. TCRdb fed the reads into MiXCR, producing one record per CDR3 protein. The table has under 130,000 distinct CDR3 sequences, roughly 41% seen once. The starting material was CD8+ T cells from cultured PBMCs, obtained from culture after CMV antigen stimulation. All receptors come from a human donor in good health (CMV status not recorded). Some clones in this sample may be carry-over from other donors' samples.

The chain recombines TRBV9 with TRBJ2-1; no reliable D call. The V end was cut by 0 bases, the J end by 7 bases, with 14 bases between. Germline values: CDR1 SGDLS, CDR2 YYNGEE. The CDR3 covers 15 residues. The CDR3, as DNA: TGTGCCAGCAGCGTAGCCCAGGTTGCTCTAAATGAGCAGTTCTTC. It translates to CASSVAQVALNEQFF.

The gene calls are TRBV9 and TRBJ2-3; 7 nucleotides line up with TRBD1. V lost 4 bases and J lost 5; bases outside the gene matches: 10. The CDR3 consists of 15 residues. Germline CDR1 reads SGDLS; CDR2 reads YYNGEE. CDR3 nucleotide sequence: TGTGCCAGCAGCTATACAGGGGCTACTGAAGATACGCAGTATTTT. It translates to CASSYTGATEDTQYF.

In this sample, this clonotype turned up a few times. The junction does not match germline at one end; this may be a read error. This chain's CDR3 is CASSQDARGGTDTQYF. Written as DNA, the CDR3 is TGTGCCAGCAGCCAAGATGCGCGGGGGGGCACAGATACGCAGTATTTT. The rearrangement joins TRBV4-1 to TRBJ2-3; TRBD2 matches 8 bases. The CDR3 loop spans 16 amino acids. Germline CDR1 and CDR2: MGHRA and YSYEKL.

This chain links TRBV7-2 with TRBJ1-2; weak D call: TRBD1 (6 bases). Germline CDR1 reads SGHTA; CDR2 reads FQGNSA. This CDR3 has 13 residues. Trimming removed 6 bases at V and 5 bases at J, with 13 bases between. The CDR3 sequence is CASRPTGSYGYTF. CDR3 DNA: TGTGCCAGCAGGCCGACAGGAAGTTATGGCTACACCTTC.

The V gene is TRBV27, the J gene TRBJ1-5, with D maybe TRBD1 (5 bases). The CDR3 contains 14 residues. Trimming cost V 4 bases and J 4 bases, with 11 bases left between them. Germline V gene data show CDR1 as MNHEY and CDR2 as SMNVEV (reference sequence). The CDR3, as DNA: TGTGCCAGCAGTTCCCCAGGGTTTAATCAGCCCCAGCATTTT. As protein: CASSSPGFNQPQHF.

This chain links TRBV15 with TRBJ2-1; possible D gene TRBD1, 5 bases. CDR1 is LNHNV, CDR2 YYDKDF, per germline (reference sequence). V dropped 5 bases and J dropped 6 bases, with 17 bases sitting between them. This CDR3 spans 15 amino acids. CDR3 loop: CATSSRTKGLNEQFF. Written as DNA, the CDR3 is TGTGCCACCAGCTCCCGGACCAAGGGGCTCAATGAGCAGTTCTTC.

J is TRBJ2-2 and V is TRBV4-1; 8 bases match TRBD1. V gave up 1 base and J gave up 3 bases; unmatched junction bases: 7. From germline, CDR1 is MGHRA and CDR2 YSYEKL. This CDR3 region has 17 residues. The CDR3 bases are TGCGCCAGCAGCCAAGTTTCAGGGGGCTTGTACACCGGGGAGCTGTTTTTT. Protein: CASSQVSGGLYTGELFF.

V gene TRBV12-3 or TRBV12-4 combines with J gene TRBJ1-6; D not certain. The CDR3 contains 14 residues. V lost 3 bases, J lost 14 bases, and 17 bases lay in between. DNA of the CDR3: TGTGCCAGCAGTTTTAGCCAGGCAGGATGGACCCTCCACTTT. This gives the protein CASSFSQAGWTLHF.

The chain carries TRBV27 and TRBJ2-5, with D possibly matching TRBD1 (7 bases). This CDR3 is 13 amino acids long. V lost 2 bases and J lost 5, with 9 bases in between. Germline V gene sequence: CDR1 MNHEY, CDR2 SMNVEV (reference sequence). Written as DNA, the CDR3 is TGTGCCAGCAGTTTACCAGGGGGGGAGACCCAGTACTTC. It yields the protein CASSLPGGETQYF.

A few counts support this clonotype. The chain has TRBV4-1 and TRBJ2-6; D gene ambiguous. Trimming removed 4 bases at V and 0 bases at J, with 10 bases between. Germline V lookup: CDR1 MGHRA, CDR2 YSYEKL. The CDR3 totals 16 residues. CDR3 amino acids: CASSLVLDSGANVLTF. The CDR3 DNA sequence: TGCGCCAGCAGCCTCGTATTGGACTCTGGGGCCAACGTCCTGACTTTC.

CDR3 sequence: CASSQDLSPTQYF. CDR3 bases: TGCGCCAGCAGCCAAGATCTTAGCCCCACGCAGTATTTT. The rearrangement uses TRBV4-1 and TRBJ2-3; the D is unclear. The germline V gene encodes CDR1 MGHRA and CDR2 YSYEKL. Trimming stripped 0 bases from V and 9 bases from J, with 10 bases between. CDR3 length: 13 amino acids.

This clonotype was found a few times. The genes are TRBV27 and TRBJ2-7; D is undetermined. V dropped 8 bases and J dropped 5 bases, with 7 bases sitting between them. The CDR3 loop spans 10 amino acids. Germline loops: CDR1 MNHEY, CDR2 SMNVEV (reference sequence). The CDR3 protein is CASGVDEQYF. CDR3 coding DNA: TGTGCCAGCGGTGTCGACGAGCAGTACTTC.

The V and J genes are TRBV28 and TRBJ1-2, with 11 bases identical to TRBD1. CDR3 size: 14 residues. Germline trimming cut 4 bases from V and 6 bases from J; bases unmatched to any gene: 4. From germline, CDR1 is MDHEN and CDR2 SYDVKM. The CDR3 sequence: CASSSGQGADGYTF. CDR3 nucleotide sequence: TGTGCCAGCAGTTCCGGACAGGGGGCCGATGGCTACACCTTC.

V is TRBV7-2 and J is TRBJ2-1, with D possibly TRBD2 on 7 matching bases. V was shortened by 5 bases and J by 2 bases, with 13 bases between the two germline ends. The CDR3 loop spans 15 amino acids. Germline loops: CDR1 SGHTA, CDR2 FQGNSA. CDR3 in DNA: TGTGCCAGCAGCCCTTGGGGGGGCCCCTACAATGAGCAGTTCTTC. As protein: CASSPWGGPYNEQFF.

The chain is built from TRBV27 and TRBJ2-1, with 9 bases aligning to TRBD2. Per germline, CDR1 MNHEY and CDR2 SMNVEV (reference sequence). The CDR3 has 14 residues. Losses at the gene ends were 7 bases for V and 10 bases for J; bases not matched to a gene: 11. The CDR3 region is CASTDFAGGDEQFF. For the CDR3, the DNA is TGTGCCAGCACCGATTTTGCGGGGGGGGACGAGCAGTTCTTC.

This rearrangement joins TRBV12-3 or TRBV12-4 to TRBJ2-5; 8 nucleotides line up with TRBD2. V shed 5 bases and J 4 bases; nucleotides not matched to a gene: 9. The CDR3 is 15 amino acids. The CDR3 DNA reads TGTGCCAGCAGTCACCCGGGGGGGCCAGTAGAGACCCAGTACTTC. As protein: CASSHPGGPVETQYF.

The sample holds a few counts of this clonotype. The rearrangement joins TRBV14 to TRBJ2-7; 7 bases are a match to TRBD1. The germline CDR1 and CDR2 sequences are SGHDN and FVKESK. This CDR3 has 15 residues. Germline trimming cut 0 bases from V and 7 bases from J; bases unmatched to any gene: 9. As DNA, the CDR3 is TGTGCCAGCAGCCAAGATCCGGGACAGCCAGGGGAGCAGTACTTC. Translation gives CASSQDPGQPGEQYF. The full variable domain, in which reference TRBV14 and TRBJ2-7 provide the parts outside the CDR3, is EAGVTQFPSHSVIEKGQTVTLRCDPISGHDNLYWYRRVMGKEIKFLLHFVKESKQDESGMPNNRFLAERTGGTYSTLKVQPAELEDSGVYFCASSQDPGQPGEQYFGPGTRLTVT.

This clonotype was counted once. The genes are TRBV2 and TRBJ1-5; D gene ambiguous. The length of the CDR3 is 14 residues. Trimming pared 6 bases from V and 1 base from J, leaving 10 bases between. The V gene's germline CDR1 is SNHLY and CDR2 FYNNEI. In DNA form, the CDR3 reads TGTGCCAGCAGGGCCTGGGCGAGCAATCAGCCCCAGCATTTT. Its protein is CASRAWASNQPQHF.

There are a few counts of this clonotype. The V and J genes are TRBV11-1 and TRBJ2-7, with D hard to call. With 1 base removed from V and 4 bases from J, the gap between germline ends came to 8 bases. This CDR3 region has 13 residues. Germline assignment: CDR1 SGHAT and CDR2 FQDESV (reference sequence). The CDR3: CASSLEVGYEQYF. Here the CDR3 DNA reads TGTGCCAGCAGCTTAGAAGTGGGGTACGAGCAGTACTTC.

The chain is built from TRBV7-9 and TRBJ2-4; TRBD1 or TRBD2 may be the D gene (5 bases each). The germline gives CDR1 SEHNR, CDR2 FQNEAQ (reference sequence). CDR3 length: 16 residues. V was clipped by 5 bases and J by 7 bases, with 21 bases between them. In DNA, the CDR3 is TGTGCCAGCAGCGACCGGGGCCAAGGGCTGGAGAACATTCAGTACTTC. It translates to CASSDRGQGLENIQYF.

This clonotype was picked up many times. V gene TRBV7-9 combines with J gene TRBJ1-1, with TRBD1 identical over 7 bases. Germline CDR1 and CDR2: SEHNR and FQNEAQ (reference sequence). V gave up 0 bases and J gave up 7 bases; unmatched junction bases: 5. CDR3 length: 14 residues. For the CDR3, the DNA is TGTGCCAGCAGCTTAGCGCAGGGACAGTTTGAAGCTTTCTTT. It specifies CASSLAQGQFEAFF.

This clonotype was recorded a few times. The chain recombines TRBV4-1 with TRBJ2-7; D is ambiguous. From germline, CDR1 is MGHRA and CDR2 YSYEKL. With 1 base removed from V and 3 bases from J, the gap between germline ends came to 7 bases. There are 13 residues in the CDR3. The CDR3 is CASSQVPLYEQYF. CDR3 sequence (DNA): TGCGCCAGCAGCCAAGTCCCTCTCTACGAGCAGTACTTC.

The V gene is TRBV11-3, the J gene TRBJ1-4; the match to TRBD1 covers 11 bases. The CDR3 loop spans 15 amino acids. Germline CDR1 is SGHNT and CDR2 is YENEEA. J lost 8 bases, V lost 5 bases, and 7 bases had no gene match. In DNA, the CDR3 is TGTGCCAGCAGCCGTGCCCGGGACAGGGGGGAAAAACTGTTTTTT. This encodes CASSRARDRGEKLFF.

The chain recombines TRBV2 with TRBJ1-2, with 9 bases identical to TRBD1. V dropped 8 bases and J dropped 2; count of bases not matched to a gene: 3. The CDR3 runs 13 residues. The germline CDR1 and CDR2 sequences are SNHLY and FYNNEI. CDR3 DNA sequence: TGTGCCAGCCCACAGGGGGCCAACTATGGCTACACCTTC. It yields the protein CASPQGANYGYTF.

In its sample, this clonotype was seen many times. The chain combines TRBV7-8 with TRBJ2-1, with D perhaps TRBD1 or TRBD2 (5 bases each). Germline V gives CDR1 SGHVS, CDR2 FQNEAQ. The CDR3 covers 17 residues. Trimming took 5 bases from V and 0 from J, leaving 17 bases between them. In DNA, the CDR3 is TGTGCCAGCAGCGTGGGGTCCGGGACCGCCTCCTACAATGAGCAGTTCTTC. Amino acid sequence: CASSVGSGTASYNEQFF. The full variable domain, completed using reference TRBV7-8 and TRBJ2-1, is GAGVSQSPRYKVAKRGQDVALRCDPISGHVSLFWYQQALGQGPEFLTYFQNEAQLDKSGLPSDRFFAERPEGSVSTLKIQRTQQEDSAVYLCASSVGSGTASYNEQFFGPGTRLTVL.

The J gene is TRBJ2-5, the V gene TRBV7-2; D perhaps matches TRBD2 (5 bases). There are 15 residues in the CDR3. From germline, CDR1 is SGHTA and CDR2 FQGNSA. The germline V and J ends were trimmed by 3 bases and 5 bases, with 16 bases remaining between them. CDR3 region: CASSFGLWTRETQYF. CDR3 DNA sequence: TGTGCCAGCAGCTTTGGACTGTGGACCCGGGAGACCCAGTACTTC.

This clonotype was found a few times. The chain has TRBV5-6 and TRBJ1-2; D not resolved. Germline lookup yields CDR1 SGHDT and CDR2 YYEEEE. This CDR3 region has 14 residues. The ends were cut back, 4 bases at V and 4 bases at J, with 14 bases in the middle. The CDR3: CASSPGVGSYGYTF. The CDR3 coding sequence is TGTGCCAGCAGCCCTGGGGTGGGGTCCTATGGCTACACCTTC.

In this sample, this clonotype turned up a few times. The chain combines TRBV5-6 with TRBJ1-5; no reliable D call. This CDR3 region has 14 residues. Germline V gene data show CDR1 as SGHDT and CDR2 as YYEEEE. Trimming shortened V by 3 bases and J by 5 bases, and 12 bases separated the two germline ends. CDR3 coding DNA: TGTGCCAGCAGCTCTTCAGGAGACTATCAGCCCCAGCATTTT. Amino acid sequence: CASSSSGDYQPQHF.

V is TRBV28 and J is TRBJ2-1, with D perhaps TRBD1 (6 bases). The CDR3 extends over 15 amino acids. Germline CDR1 is MDHEN and CDR2 is SYDVKM. Trimming took 6 bases from V and 0 from J, leaving 12 bases between them. The CDR3 spells CASSGDIISYNEQFF. The CDR3 DNA follows: TGTGCCAGCAGCGGGGACATAATCTCCTACAATGAGCAGTTCTTC.

The V call is TRBV19, the J call TRBJ1-5, with D possibly TRBD1 on 6 matching bases. CDR3 length: 14 amino acids. Trimming left V 6 bases short and J 4 bases short, with 13 bases between. Germline V gene lookup returns CDR1 LNHDA and CDR2 SQIVND (reference sequence). CDR3 loop: CASRFGGWNQPQHF. In nucleotides, the CDR3 is TGTGCCAGTAGGTTCGGGGGCTGGAATCAGCCCCAGCATTTT.

The V call is TRBV7-6, the J call TRBJ2-2; perhaps TRBD2 as D (6 bases). Germline CDR1 reads SGHVS; CDR2 reads FNYEAQ. V dropped 7 bases and J dropped 5 bases, with 14 bases sitting between them. The CDR3 runs 14 residues. The CDR3 DNA sequence: TGTGCCAGCATCCCCCGAGGAGGGACCGGGGAGCTGTTTTTT. Its protein product is CASIPRGGTGELFF.